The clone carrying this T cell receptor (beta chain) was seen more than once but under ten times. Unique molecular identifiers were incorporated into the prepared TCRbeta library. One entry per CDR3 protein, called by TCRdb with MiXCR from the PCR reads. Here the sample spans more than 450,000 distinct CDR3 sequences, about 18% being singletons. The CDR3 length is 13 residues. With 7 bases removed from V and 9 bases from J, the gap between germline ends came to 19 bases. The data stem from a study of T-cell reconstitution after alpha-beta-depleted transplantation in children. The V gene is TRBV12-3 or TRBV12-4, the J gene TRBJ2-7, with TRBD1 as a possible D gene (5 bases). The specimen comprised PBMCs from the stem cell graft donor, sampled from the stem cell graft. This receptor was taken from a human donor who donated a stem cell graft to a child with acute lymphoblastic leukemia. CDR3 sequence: CASNNGPGSMQYF. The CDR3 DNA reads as TGTGCCAGCAACAACGGGCCAGGGTCCATGCAGTACTTC.